This TCR beta chain was sequenced during a study of shared clonotypes between healthy human individuals. At the level of the study: CD4 naive cells filled three plates per donor, CD4 memory three, CD8 naive two and CD8 memory one.

Germline assignment: CDR1 SGDLS and CDR2 YYNGEE. Trimming took 0 bases from V and 6 from J, leaving 13 bases between them. CDR3 length: 14 residues. The genomic DNA of each subset was split evenly across several immunoSEQ plates. The repertoire was sequenced with immunoSEQ multiplex PCR; TCRdb's copy has only in-frame clones and lacks some. The data show roughly 2,500,000 clones, 80% to 95% seen once. CD45RA+ naive and CD45RA-negative memory subsets were separated from CD4+ cells. The sample was naive CD4+ T cells from PBMCs. As for subset: CD45RA+ positively selected. The receptor was derived from a man in his late teens or twenties in good health. Some clones in this sample may be carry-over from other donors' samples. The chain employs TRBV9 and TRBJ2-7, with a weak D call TRBD1 (5 bases). The CDR3 is CASSVGGAGAEQYF. In DNA form, the CDR3 reads TGTGCCAGCAGCGTAGGTGGGGCTGGGGCCGAGCAGTACTTC.